This T cell receptor beta chain derives from a study of OX40 agonist ivuxolimab in advanced cancers. Study-level information: It was ivuxolimab, an agonistic anti-OX40 (CD134) antibody, that patients were treated with. From 23 to 79 years was the age range, with a mean of 60 years, and 65% to 90% were male.

Concerning this clone itself: The antigen is unknown.

Study-level points and caveats: Averaging showed that CD8+ T cells had more expanded clones than CD4+ did.

CDR3 length: 15 amino acids. Germline V CDR1 and CDR2: SGHRS, YFSETQ. V was trimmed by 1 base and J by 4 bases, leaving 14 bases between them. Assay used: immunoSEQ multiplex PCR; TCRdb lists only in-frame clones, some missing. The sample has some 84,000 clones; about nine tenths are singletons. The input for sequencing was CD4+ or CD8+ T cells sorted from blood, taken in a trial of the OX40 agonist ivuxolimab. The origin of this receptor is an adult with an advanced solid tumor such as melanoma, head and neck, liver or kidney cancer. The rearrangement links TRBV5-1 to TRBJ2-5; D unresolved. The CDR3 region is CASSLSATIGETQYF. The DNA for the CDR3 is TGCGCCAGCAGCTTGTCCGCTACAATAGGAGAGACCCAGTACTTC.